The T cell receptor beta chain described here comes from a study of cytomegalovirus exposure and HLA in healthy donors. PCR used 60 Vbeta primers and 13 Jbeta primers. The protocol was immunoSEQ multiplex PCR, while the TCRdb copy is restricted to in-frame clones and leaves out a portion. The table shows around 170,000 clones, with 80% to 85% occurring only once. Broader study findings: V- and J-gene trimming of TCR beta was linked (in a later analysis) to a missense DCLRE1C variant. Reports indicate that TCR beta sequences accurately predicted the HLA-A and HLA-B alleles of most subjects.

To note about this clone: Its antigen is unidentified.

The receptor was isolated from a woman younger than 30 in good health and CMV-seronegative. The sample was PBMCs.

This CDR3 is CASSQNWDRINSPLHF. CDR3 sequence (DNA): TGTGCCAGCAGCCAAAATTGGGACAGGATTAATTCACCCCTCCACTTT. This sequence joins TRBV4-2 and TRBJ1-6; 8 bases map to TRBD1. CDR1 and CDR2 (germline): LGHNA, YNFKEQ. This CDR3 comprises 16 residues. V was clipped by 2 bases and J by 6 bases; unmatched bases: 6.